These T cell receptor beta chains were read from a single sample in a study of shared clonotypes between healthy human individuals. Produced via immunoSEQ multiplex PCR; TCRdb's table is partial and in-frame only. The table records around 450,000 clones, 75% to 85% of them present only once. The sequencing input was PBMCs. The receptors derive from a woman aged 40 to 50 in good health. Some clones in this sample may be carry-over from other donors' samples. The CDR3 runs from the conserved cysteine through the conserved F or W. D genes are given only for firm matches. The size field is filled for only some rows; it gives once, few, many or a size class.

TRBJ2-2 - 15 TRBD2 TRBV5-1 TGCGCCAGCAGCTTCGCGGGAGATCGTGCCGGGGAGCTGTTTTTT CASSFAGDRAGELFF
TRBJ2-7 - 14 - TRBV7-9 TGTGCCAGCAGCTTAGGCCGGGATCCCTACGAGCAGTACTTC CASSLGRDPYEQYF
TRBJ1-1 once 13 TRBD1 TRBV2 TGTGCCAGCAGTGAGCAGGGGGACACTGAAGCTTTCTTT CASSEQGDTEAFF
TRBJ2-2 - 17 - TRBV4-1 TGCGCCAGCAGCCGTACCCGACTAGTTAGGGGACCCGGGGAGCTGTTTTTT CASSRTRLVRGPGELFF
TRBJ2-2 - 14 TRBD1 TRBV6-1 TGTGCCAGCAGTGAACAGGGGGCGTCCGGGGAGCTGTTTTTT CASSEQGASGELFF
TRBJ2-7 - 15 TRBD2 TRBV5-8 TGTGCCAGCAGCCTAGGGACTAGCGGGAGTTACGAGCAGTACTTC CASSLGTSGSYEQYF
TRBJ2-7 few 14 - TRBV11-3 TGTGCCAGCAGCCCCGACAGGAACTCCTACGAGCAGTACTTC CASSPDRNSYEQYF
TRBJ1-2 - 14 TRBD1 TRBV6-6 TGTGCCAGCAGTTACACGGGACAGGGCTATGGCTACACCTTC CASSYTGQGYGYTF
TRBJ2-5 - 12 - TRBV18 TGTGCCAGCTCACCCGGAAGAGAGACCCAGTACTTC CASSPGRETQYF
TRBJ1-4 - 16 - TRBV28 TGTGCCAGCAGTTCTCCCGCCGGGACGAGAAATGAAAAACTGTTTTTT CASSSPAGTRNEKLFF
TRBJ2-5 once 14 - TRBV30 TGTGCCTGGAGTCCCCAGAGGTACCAAGAGACCCAGTACTTC CAWSPQRYQETQYF
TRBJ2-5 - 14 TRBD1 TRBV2 TGTGCCAGCAGTGGGCCAGGGGGTCAAGAGACCCAGTACTTC CASSGPGGQETQYF
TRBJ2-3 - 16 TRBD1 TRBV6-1 TGTGCCAGCAGTGAACTCTTGGGACAGAGTACAGATACGCAGTATTTT CASSELLGQSTDTQYF
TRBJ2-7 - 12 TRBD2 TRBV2 TGTGCCAGCATGGGGGGGAATTACGAGCAGTACTTC CASMGGNYEQYF
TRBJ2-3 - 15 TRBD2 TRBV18 TGTGCCAGCTCAAACGCGGGAGTCGGGACAGATACGCAGTATTTT CASSNAGVGTDTQYF
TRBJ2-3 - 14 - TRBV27 TGTGCCAGCAGTTTATTCTCCCCCACAGATACGCAGTATTTT CASSLFSPTDTQYF
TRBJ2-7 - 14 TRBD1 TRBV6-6 TGTGCCAGCAGTTACTCAGGGGGCGTTTACGAGCAGTACTTC CASSYSGGVYEQYF
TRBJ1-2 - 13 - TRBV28 TGTGCCGGCAGTCTCGTTTTGGGTCAGGGCTACACCTTC CAGSLVLGQGYTF
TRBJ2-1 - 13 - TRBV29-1 TGCAGCGTTGTACCGGGAGTAGTCAATGAGCAGTTCTTC CSVVPGVVNEQFF
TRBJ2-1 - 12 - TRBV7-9 TGTGCCAGCAGCTTAGCGACCGGTGAGCAGTTCTTC CASSLATGEQFF
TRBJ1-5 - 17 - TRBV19 TGTGCCAGTAGTACGGACGCAGGATACCATAGCAATCAGCCCCAGCATTTT CASSTDAGYHSNQPQHF
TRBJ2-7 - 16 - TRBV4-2 TGTGCCAGCAGCCAAGAAACGACGGGAGTAGTGTACGAGCAGTACTTC CASSQETTGVVYEQYF
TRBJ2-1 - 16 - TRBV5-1 TGCGCCAGCAGCTTGGGGACCGGGACTTCTTACAATGAGCAGTTCTTC CASSLGTGTSYNEQFF